This TCR beta chain was retrieved from a study of T and B cells in COVID-19 patients. Study-level information: COVID-19 patients gave peripheral blood either during active infection or after recovery. At median age around 36 years, recovered patients were younger than active-infection patients at about 63. Points from the study as a whole: The recovered cohort had some 2,000 exclusive TCR clusters, including 30 or so low generation probability clusters.

From blood, roughly 250-550 ng of genomic DNA served as TRB template. Multiplex PCR with BIOMED2 TRB-A/B primer pools amplified TRB rearrangements. TCRdb redid the calling of the multiplex PCR reads with MiXCR, one entry per CDR3 protein. The sample has about 5,100 distinct CDR3 sequences, roughly 27% seen once. This clonotype was observed a few times. Its target is unknown. V lost 1 base and J 4 bases, leaving 11 bases between the germline ends. CDR3 length equals 16 residues. The germline gives CDR1 SGHTA, CDR2 FQGTGA. The chain joins TRBV7-3 to TRBJ2-6; a possible D gene is TRBD2 (6 bases). This clonotype was sampled from a human donor with active COVID-19. Input material: blood. The CDR3 DNA follows: TGTGCCAGCAGCTTAAGTGGGGGGTCCGGGGCCAACGTCCTGACTTTC. Its translation is CASSLSGGSGANVLTF.